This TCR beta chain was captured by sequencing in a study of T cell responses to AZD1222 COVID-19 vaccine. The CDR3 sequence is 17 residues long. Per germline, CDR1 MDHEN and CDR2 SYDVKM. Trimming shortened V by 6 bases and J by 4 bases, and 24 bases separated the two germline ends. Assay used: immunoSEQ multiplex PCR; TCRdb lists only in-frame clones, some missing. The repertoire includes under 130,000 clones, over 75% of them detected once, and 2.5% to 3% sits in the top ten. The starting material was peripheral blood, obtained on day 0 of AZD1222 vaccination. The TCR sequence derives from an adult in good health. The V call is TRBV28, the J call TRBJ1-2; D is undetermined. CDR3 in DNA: TGTGCCAGCAGACGCTGGATAGGCGGGCCCTGGGGCTATGGCTACACCTTC. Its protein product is CASRRWIGGPWGYGYTF.